The 25 T cell receptor beta chains below come from one sample, sequenced in a study of cytomegalovirus exposure and HLA in healthy donors. Sequenced by immunoSEQ multiplex PCR; TCRdb stores in-frame clones only, minus some. Of some 110,000 clones in the sample, approximately 91% were seen once. The sequenced sample was PBMCs. These receptors came from a man between 18 and 29 years old in good health and CMV-seropositive.

A few counts support this clone. The J gene is TRBJ2-7, the V gene TRBV7-2; 8 bases agree with TRBD1. The germline CDR1 and CDR2 sequences are SGHTA and FQGNSA. J gave up 5 bases and V 4 bases, and 7 bases lay outside the gene matches. The CDR3 loop spans 14 amino acids. The CDR3 DNA is TGTGCCAGCAGCTCCCGACAGGGGTTGGACGAGCAGTACTTC. It translates to CASSSRQGLDEQYF. Drawing the rest from reference TRBV7-2 and TRBJ2-7, the complete variable domain is GAGVSQSPSNKVTEKGKDVELRCDPISGHTALYWYRQSLGQGLEFLIYFQGNSAPDKSGLPSDRFSAERTGGSVSTLTIQRTQQEDSAVYLCASSSRQGLDEQYFGPGTRLTVT.

This clone was detected a few times. The chain recombines TRBV2 with TRBJ1-2, with D perhaps TRBD1 (6 bases). Germline loops: CDR1 SNHLY, CDR2 FYNNEI. The V end was cut by 7 bases, the J end by 4 bases, with 7 bases between. The CDR3 loop spans 11 amino acids. The CDR3 reads CASTTGYGYTF. CDR3 nucleotide sequence: TGTGCCAGCACGACAGGCTATGGCTACACCTTC.

The chain joins TRBV15 to TRBJ2-7; TRBD2 might be the D (6 bases). The length of the CDR3 is 15 residues. Deletions cut 5 bases from V and 5 bases from J, with 19 bases between. Per germline, CDR1 LNHNV and CDR2 YYDKDF (reference sequence). CDR3 nucleotide sequence: TGTGCCACCAGCCCTGGAGGGGCTCTGAGCGACGAGCAGTACTTC. This encodes CATSPGGALSDEQYF.

V and J are TRBV4-3 and TRBJ2-2; a possible D gene is TRBD1 (7 bases). Trimming cost V 0 bases and J 4 bases, with 15 bases left between them. CDR1 and CDR2 from the germline V gene are LGHNA and YSLEER. The CDR3 is 17 amino acids. This chain's CDR3 is CASSQDWRGRVTGELFF. CDR3 sequence (DNA): TGCGCCAGCAGCCAAGATTGGAGGGGGCGCGTCACCGGGGAGCTGTTTTTT.

The chain uses TRBV19 and TRBJ2-3; the match to TRBD2 covers 9 bases. Germline V gene sequence: CDR1 LNHDA, CDR2 SQIVND (reference sequence). V trimming: 4 bases; J trimming: 0 bases; junction bases outside the gene matches: 5. This CDR3 has 16 amino acids. In DNA, the CDR3 is TGTGCCAGTAGTAGCGGGGGGGACCCCAGCACAGATACGCAGTATTTT. It is translated as CASSSGGDPSTDTQYF.

The gene calls are TRBV2 and TRBJ1-1, with no clear D. V lost 6 bases and J lost 1, with 9 bases in between. This CDR3 contains 13 residues. Germline V gene lookup returns CDR1 SNHLY and CDR2 FYNNEI. This CDR3 is CASSFEGNTEAFF. CDR3 nucleotides: TGTGCCAGCAGCTTCGAGGGGAACACTGAAGCTTTCTTT. Drawing the rest from reference TRBV2 and TRBJ1-1, the complete variable domain is EPEVTQTPSHQVTQMGQEVILRCVPISNHLYFYWYRQILGQKVEFLVSFYNNEISEKSEIFDDQFSVERPDGSNFTLKIRSTKLEDSAMYFCASSFEGNTEAFFGQGTRLTVV.

The chain combines TRBV27 with TRBJ2-1; D unclear. Trimming left V 6 bases short and J 0 bases short, with 12 bases between. CDR1 is MNHEY, CDR2 SMNVEV, per germline (reference sequence). The CDR3 loop spans 15 amino acids. Here the CDR3 reads CASSYSSRSYNEQFF. The CDR3 coding sequence is TGTGCCAGCAGCTACTCGTCGCGCTCCTACAATGAGCAGTTCTTC.

J is TRBJ2-1 and V is TRBV6-4; maybe TRBD2 (7 bases). The CDR3 is 14 amino acids. Trimming shortened V by 3 bases and J by 7 bases, and 13 bases separated the two germline ends. Looked up from germline, CDR1 is MRHNA and CDR2 is SNTAGT. The CDR3 nucleotides read TGTGCCAGCAGTGATAGGGGGGGGGAAAATGAGCAGTTCTTC. Residues: CASSDRGGENEQFF.

The chain carries TRBV19 and TRBJ2-1, with 8 bases lining up with TRBD1. This CDR3 has 11 residues. Germline CDR1 and CDR2: LNHDA and SQIVND (reference sequence). V shed 4 bases, J shed 15 bases, and the junction held 5 bases outside the gene matches. DNA for the CDR3: TGTGCCAGTAGTACTAGACAGGGGCTGTTCTTC. Translating gives CASSTRQGLFF.

J is TRBJ1-5 and V is TRBV5-1; D unclear. The CDR3 sequence is 15 residues long. The germline CDR1 and CDR2 sequences are SGHRS and YFSETQ. V lost 5 bases and J lost 4, with 16 bases in between. For the CDR3, the DNA is TGCGCCAGCAGACCAGCTGCAGGATCAAATCAGCCCCAGCATTTT. Amino acid sequence: CASRPAAGSNQPQHF.

The sample holds a few counts of this clone. The V call is TRBV11-2, the J call TRBJ2-7; 10 positions match TRBD2. The V segment lost 3 bases and the J segment 0 bases; nucleotides outside the gene matches: 5. This CDR3 region has 16 residues. The germline CDR1 and CDR2 sequences are SGHAT and FQNNGV. CDR3 residues: CASSFGAGGASYEQYF. In nucleotides, the CDR3 is TGTGCCAGCAGCTTTGGAGCGGGGGGGGCCTCCTACGAGCAGTACTTC.

The V and J genes are TRBV14 and TRBJ1-5, with 10 bases identical to TRBD1. CDR1 and CDR2 (germline): SGHDN, FVKESK. V lost 4 bases to trimming and J lost 6 bases; unmatched junction nucleotides: 9. The CDR3 spans 16 residues. This CDR3 is CASSPTGQGESQPQHF. The CDR3 nucleotides are TGTGCCAGCAGCCCTACCGGACAGGGGGAAAGTCAGCCCCAGCATTTT.

The V call is TRBV7-7, the J call TRBJ2-5, with 11 nucleotides matching TRBD2. The CDR3 is 16 amino acids. V shed 5 bases, J shed 4 bases, and the junction held 9 bases outside the gene matches. Germline assignment: CDR1 SSHAT and CDR2 FNYEAQ (reference sequence). Here the CDR3 reads CASSPLLAGVGETQYF. CDR3 coding DNA: TGTGCCAGCAGCCCCCTACTAGCGGGGGTGGGAGAGACCCAGTACTTC.

The gene calls are TRBV27 and TRBJ1-5; 10 positions agree with TRBD1. Per the germline V gene, CDR1 is MNHEY and CDR2 is SMNVEV (reference sequence). There are 20 residues in the CDR3. J lost 4 bases, V lost 6 bases, and 21 bases had no gene match. CDR3 bases: TGTGCCAGCAGCTCTGGGGGGGGGTTAGGGACAGGGGACCGGAATCAGCCCCAGCATTTT. As protein: CASSSGGGLGTGDRNQPQHF.

This chain links TRBV4-3 with TRBJ2-5; 11 nucleotides agree with TRBD2. Germline V gene data show CDR1 as LGHNA and CDR2 as YSLEER. The CDR3 has 19 amino acids. With V trimmed by 1 base and J by 4 bases, 14 bases remained unmatched. In DNA, the CDR3 is TGCGCCAGCAGCCAAGGCCCCGACGTAGCGGGGGGGCGGGGAGAGACCCAGTACTTC. Translated: CASSQGPDVAGGRGETQYF.

This clone has a handful of counts. The V call is TRBV7-2, the J call TRBJ1-2, with 8 bases aligning to TRBD1. CDR1 is SGHTA, CDR2 FQGNSA, per germline. V gave up 5 bases and J gave up 7 bases; unmatched junction bases: 6. The CDR3 extends over 13 amino acids. The CDR3 spells CASSDSGGSGYTF. Here the CDR3 DNA reads TGTGCCAGCAGCGATTCAGGGGGCTCTGGCTACACCTTC.

This clone has a single count. The gene calls are TRBV5-4 and TRBJ2-5; D not resolved. The germline V gene encodes CDR1 SGHNT and CDR2 YYREEE (reference sequence). Trimming stripped 4 bases from V and 3 bases from J, with 4 bases between. CDR3 length: 11 residues. The CDR3 nucleotides read TGTGCCAGCAGCCAAAAAGAGACCCAGTACTTC. Its protein product is CASSQKETQYF.

The chain joins TRBV5-1 to TRBJ1-4; D perhaps matches TRBD1 (5 bases). The germline V gene has CDR1 SGHRS and CDR2 YFSETQ. V dropped 4 bases and J dropped 0 bases, with 10 bases sitting between them. The CDR3 runs 15 residues. Here the CDR3 reads CASSPQTATNEKLFF. DNA for the CDR3: TGCGCCAGCAGCCCCCAGACAGCAACTAATGAAAAACTGTTTTTT.

The gene calls are TRBV5-1 and TRBJ1-1; the match to TRBD1 covers 8 bases. Germline V gene data show CDR1 as SGHRS and CDR2 as YFSETQ. V was clipped by 1 base and J by 5 bases; unmatched bases: 4. CDR3 length equals 14 residues. CDR3 in amino acids: CASSLFQGATEAFF. Here the CDR3 DNA reads TGCGCCAGCAGCTTGTTCCAGGGGGCAACTGAAGCTTTCTTT.

This clone was seen more than once but under ten times. The chain links TRBV7-9 to TRBJ1-1; D is uncertain. Between the trimmed V and J ends, which lost 4 bases and 1 base, there was a span of 7 bases. The CDR3 has 13 residues. CDR1 and CDR2 from the germline V gene are SEHNR and FQNEAQ (reference sequence). CDR3 amino acids: CASSSTSNTEAFF. The CDR3 bases are TGTGCCAGCAGCTCCACATCGAACACTGAAGCTTTCTTT. Complete variable domain (other parts from reference TRBV7-9 and TRBJ1-1): DTGVSQNPRHKITKRGQNVTFRCDPISEHNRLYWYRQTLGQGPEFLTYFQNEAQLEKSRLLSDRFSAERPKGSFSTLEIQRTEQGDSAMYLCASSSTSNTEAFFGQGTRLTVV.

V usage is TRBV29-1 and J usage is TRBJ2-5; possible D gene TRBD1, 5 bases. Trimming pared 4 bases from V and 4 bases from J, leaving 10 bases between. The CDR3 runs 12 residues. Germline CDR1 and CDR2: SQVTM and ANQGSEA. CDR3: CSVVRGSETQYF. The CDR3 region has the DNA TGCAGCGTTGTAAGGGGTTCAGAGACCCAGTACTTC.

This chain connects TRBV10-2 to TRBJ2-6; D is unresolved. The CDR3 totals 14 residues. The V gene's germline CDR1 is WSHSY and CDR2 SAAADI. Deletions cut 7 bases from V and 2 bases from J, with 9 bases between. The CDR3 is CASNGEAGANVLTF. As DNA, the CDR3 is TGCGCCAGCAACGGTGAGGCTGGGGCCAACGTCCTGACTTTC.

The V and J genes are TRBV28 and TRBJ1-5; D unclear. This CDR3 contains 11 residues. The V gene's germline CDR1 is MDHEN and CDR2 SYDVKM. Deletions cut 3 bases from V and 10 bases from J, with 7 bases between. The CDR3 DNA is TGTGCCAGCAGTTTCCCAGGCCCCCAGCATTTT. It is translated as CASSFPGPQHF.

The chain carries TRBV5-4 and TRBJ1-4; tentative D call: TRBD1 (6 bases). The V end lost 10 bases, the J end lost 4 bases, and 23 bases lay between the germline ends. The germline CDR1 and CDR2 sequences are SGHNT and YYREEE (reference sequence). The length of the CDR3 is 16 residues. The CDR3 sequence: CAFGQWVIGSNEKLFF. The CDR3 nucleotides are TGTGCCTTCGGACAGTGGGTAATAGGGAGTAATGAAAAACTGTTTTTT.

This rearrangement joins TRBV4-1 to TRBJ2-1, with TRBD1 matching over 11 bases. The V gene's germline CDR1 is MGHRA and CDR2 YSYEKL. The CDR3 extends over 16 amino acids. The trim removed 3 bases at V and 10 bases at J, leaving 11 bases unmatched. The CDR3 sequence: CASSHQTGQGVREQFF. CDR3 sequence (DNA): TGCGCCAGCAGCCACCAAACGGGACAGGGGGTAAGAGAGCAGTTCTTC.